In its sample, the clone carrying this T cell receptor (beta chain) was seen a few times. Its antigen is undetermined. CDR3 length equals 14 residues. The V gene lost 5 bases and the J gene lost 0 bases, with 10 bases spanning the gap. Germline CDR1 reads SGHVS; CDR2 reads FQNEAQ. Using its own MiXCR run on the 5' RACE reads, TCRdb lists one record per CDR3 protein. The table lists 30,000 or so distinct CDR3 sequences, 25% to 30% of them singletons. Study observations and caveats: In terms of TCR gene usage, tumor memory CD4+ T cells clustered together with blood and lymph node memory CD4+ cells, as well as with lymph node naive CD4+ cells. The larger-cohort validation was restricted to a single TCR beta V-J rearrangement rather than whole repertoires.

Treg sorting used a CD4+CD25+CD127-/low gate. The clonotype comes from a female donor with breast cancer. J is TRBJ1-2 and V is TRBV7-8; the D gene is possibly TRBD1 (5 bases). The source material was tumor-infiltrating Tregs sorted from the breast tumor. This chain's CDR3 is CASSTRVPNYGYTF. In nucleotides, the CDR3 is TGTGCCAGCAGCACCAGGGTCCCTAACTATGGCTACACCTTC.